This passage covers 5 T cell receptor beta chains from one sample sequenced in a study of beta chain features in type 1 diabetes. The whole isolated RNA underwent reverse transcription, so sequencing captured expressed TCRB transcripts. Assay used: immunoSEQ multiplex PCR; TCRdb lists only in-frame clones, some missing. The sample holds about 140,000 clones; roughly 9.7% are singletons and the top ten take about 0.6%. Sequencing was done on a sample of central memory CD4+ T cells from blood. The receptors were gathered from a woman in her forties in good health.

The chain carries TRBV5-4 and TRBJ1-2; 8 positions match TRBD1. The germline V gene has CDR1 SGHNT and CDR2 YYREEE (reference sequence). The CDR3 contains 17 residues. With V trimmed by 4 bases and J by 2 bases, 13 bases remained unmatched. CDR3 residues: CASSPGGASAINYGYTF. CDR3 in DNA: TGTGCCAGCAGCCCAGGGGGCGCATCGGCGATAAACTATGGCTACACCTTC.

This clone was seen more than once but under ten times. This chain joins TRBV2 and TRBJ1-1, with 7 bases that match TRBD1. V lost 6 bases, J lost 6 bases, and 7 bases stayed unmatched. The germline CDR1 and CDR2 sequences are SNHLY and FYNNEI. This CDR3 is built from 13 residues. The CDR3 bases are TGTGCCAGCAGGGGGACAGCGGACTCTGAAGCTTTCTTT. It translates to CASRGTADSEAFF. The full variable domain, with the rest looked up from reference TRBV2 and TRBJ1-1, is EPEVTQTPSHQVTQMGQEVILRCVPISNHLYFYWYRQILGQKVEFLVSFYNNEISEKSEIFDDQFSVERPDGSNFTLKIRSTKLEDSAMYFCASRGTADSEAFFGQGTRLTVV.

This clone was observed at least ten times. V is TRBV7-9 and J is TRBJ1-5, with a possible D match to TRBD1 (5 bases). The length of the CDR3 is 14 residues. Germline values: CDR1 SEHNR, CDR2 FQNEAQ (reference sequence). With 3 bases removed from V and 4 bases from J, the gap between germline ends came to 10 bases. The CDR3 region is CASSFDSLNQPQHF. CDR3 in DNA: TGTGCCAGCAGCTTCGACAGCTTGAATCAGCCCCAGCATTTT.

This clone showed up just a few times. The chain couples TRBV2 to TRBJ2-7; 8 positions match TRBD1. V trimming: 8 bases; J trimming: 2 bases; junction bases outside the gene matches: 8. The germline V gene has CDR1 SNHLY and CDR2 FYNNEI. The CDR3 is 14 residues long. CDR3 sequence reads: CASVMETGAYEQYF. CDR3 nucleotides: TGTGCCAGCGTCATGGAGACAGGGGCCTACGAGCAGTACTTC.

The sample holds a few counts of this clone. In DNA, the CDR3 is TGTGCCAGCAGTCGACAGGGGACCACCATATATTTT. It codes for CASSRQGTTIYF. The rearrangement joins TRBV2 to TRBJ1-3, with 8 bases fitting TRBD1. The V gene end was trimmed by 5 bases and the J gene end by 9 bases; junction bases not matched to a gene: 3. The germline V gene has CDR1 SNHLY and CDR2 FYNNEI. This CDR3 has 12 residues. The full variable domain, its missing parts supplied by reference TRBV2 and TRBJ1-3, is EPEVTQTPSHQVTQMGQEVILRCVPISNHLYFYWYRQILGQKVEFLVSFYNNEISEKSEIFDDQFSVERPDGSNFTLKIRSTKLEDSAMYFCASSRQGTTIYFGEGSWLTVV.